The clone carrying this T cell receptor beta chain was observed a few times. This sample is part of a study of T-cell reconstitution after alpha-beta-depleted transplantation in children. TCRbeta library construction was performed incorporating unique molecular identifiers. TCRdb recomputed calls from the PCR reads with MiXCR, one row per CDR3 protein. The sample comprises just under 550,000 distinct CDR3 sequences, approximately 16% of which are singletons, and over 3% rests with the top ten. Germline assignment: CDR1 SEHNR and CDR2 FQNEAQ (reference sequence). V was cut by 0 bases and J by 3 bases, with 14 bases left in between. The CDR3 is made up of 16 amino acids.

The source material was PBMCs from the stem cell graft donor, sampled from the stem cell graft. The V and J genes are TRBV7-9 and TRBJ1-2; weak D call: TRBD1 (6 bases). The receptor's source is a human donor who donated a stem cell graft to a child with acute lymphoblastic leukemia. As DNA, the CDR3 is TGTGCCAGCAGCTTAGCGGGGGCTGATCACCACTATGGCTACACCTTC. This gives the protein CASSLAGADHHYGYTF. Full variable domain (rest looked up from reference TRBV7-9 and TRBJ1-2): DTGVSQNPRHKITKRGQNVTFRCDPISEHNRLYWYRQTLGQGPEFLTYFQNEAQLEKSRLLSDRFSAERPKGSFSTLEIQRTEQGDSAMYLCASSLAGADHHYGYTFGSGTRLTVV.